Each of the 25 T cell receptor beta chains below was sequenced from the same sample in a study of CD8+ T cells in alopecia areata. Sequencing used cDNA as its template, made by extracting RNA and reverse transcribing it. The table came from immunoSEQ multiplex PCR; TCRdb's copy has only in-frame clones and leaves some out. The sample shows about 200,000 clones, around two fifths of them seen only once. Treatment noted: oral pan-JAK inhibitor, 5-10 mg twice daily. Sequencing was performed on CD4+ T cells sorted from blood, taken around week 31, from a patient treated with tofacitinib. These receptors originate from a human donor with alopecia areata.

The rearrangement joins TRBV6-6 to TRBJ2-7, with D perhaps TRBD2 (5 bases). There are 14 residues in the CDR3. Germline-derived CDR1 and CDR2 are MNHNY and SVGAGI (reference sequence). V was clipped by 2 bases and J by 3 bases, with 11 bases between them. CDR3 bases: TGTGCCAGCAGTTACACCCCAGAGGGCTACGAGCAGTACTTC. Amino acid sequence: CASSYTPEGYEQYF.

The V call is TRBV19, the J call TRBJ2-5; D gene unclear. Trimming took off 8 bases at V and 1 base at J, with 11 bases between the two ends. CDR3 size: 13 residues. Per germline, CDR1 LNHDA and CDR2 SQIVND (reference sequence). CDR3: CASLGPFQETQYF. Written as DNA, the CDR3 is TGTGCCAGTCTCGGGCCGTTCCAAGAGACCCAGTACTTC.

The rearrangement uses TRBV27 and TRBJ1-2; D is perhaps TRBD1 (5 bases). The V and J ends lost 4 bases and 4 bases respectively, with 13 bases between them. There are 14 residues in the CDR3. Germline loops: CDR1 MNHEY, CDR2 SMNVEV (reference sequence). The CDR3 region has the DNA TGTGCCAGCAGTTCCAGGGCTTCAAGCTATGGCTACACCTTC. Its translation: CASSSRASSYGYTF.

V usage is TRBV7-3 and J usage is TRBJ1-2, with 7 positions matching TRBD1. Germline CDR1 SGHTA, CDR2 FQGTGA. The CDR3 spans 16 residues. V dropped 5 bases and J dropped 8; count of bases not matched to a gene: 17. The CDR3 reads CASSPHRGTDSSGYTF. CDR3 DNA: TGTGCCAGCAGCCCTCACCGAGGGACAGACTCGTCCGGCTACACCTTC.

The chain recombines TRBV5-1 with TRBJ2-2, with a weak D call TRBD2 (6 bases). This CDR3 comprises 16 residues. V dropped 4 bases and J dropped 5 bases, with 18 bases sitting between them. Looked up from germline, CDR1 is SGHRS and CDR2 is YFSETQ. Here the CDR3 reads CASSITSTLGTGELFF. CDR3 nucleotides: TGCGCCAGCAGCATAACTAGCACCTTGGGAACCGGGGAGCTGTTTTTT.

The J gene is TRBJ1-1, the V gene TRBV7-2; perhaps TRBD1 as D (5 bases). Germline CDR1 SGHTA, CDR2 FQGNSA. The CDR3 is 15 amino acids. V was pared by 2 bases and J by 0 bases, with 10 bases between. The CDR3 region is CASSLRGGMNTEAFF. Here the CDR3 DNA reads TGTGCCAGCAGCTTAAGGGGTGGGATGAACACTGAAGCTTTCTTT.

This chain connects TRBV30 to TRBJ1-1; no firm D call. CDR3 size: 12 residues. The V gene lost 5 bases and the J gene lost 1 base, with 8 bases spanning the gap. Looked up from germline, CDR1 is GTSNPN and CDR2 is SVGIG (reference sequence). The CDR3 nucleotides read TGTGCCTGGGGGCGGGAGAACACTGAAGCTTTCTTT. It codes for CAWGRENTEAFF. The full variable domain, with the rest looked up from reference TRBV30 and TRBJ1-1, is SQTIHQWPATLVQPVGSPLSLECTVEGTSNPNLYWYRQAAGRGLQLLFYSVGIGQISSEVPQNLSASRPQDRQFILSSKKLLLSDSGFYLCAWGRENTEAFFGQGTRLTVV.

This clone came up a few times. The chain recombines TRBV11-2 with TRBJ2-1; D is ambiguous. V lost 0 bases to trimming and J lost 3 bases, with 6 bases between them. Germline values: CDR1 SGHAT, CDR2 FQNNGV. The CDR3 extends over 14 amino acids. CDR3 in DNA: TGTGCCAGCAGCTTAGACTATGGCTACAATGAGCAGTTCTTC. Its protein product is CASSLDYGYNEQFF.

This clone has just a few counts. The chain carries TRBV27 and TRBJ1-5; no reliable D call. Trimming shortened V by 4 bases and J by 3 bases, and 7 bases separated the two germline ends. The CDR3 runs to 13 residues. Germline-derived CDR1 and CDR2 are MNHEY and SMNVEV (reference sequence). The DNA of the CDR3 is TGTGCCAGCAGTTCCTTATTCAATCAGCCCCAGCATTTT. This encodes CASSSLFNQPQHF.

This clone was detected only a few times. The chain carries TRBV19 and TRBJ2-2; the D is unclear. The CDR3 consists of 15 residues. CDR1 is LNHDA, CDR2 SQIVND, per germline (reference sequence). V lost 4 bases, J lost 1 base, and 10 bases lay in between. CDR3 in DNA: TGTGCCAGTAGTACCATGATGGGGAACACCGGGGAGCTGTTTTTT. Amino acids: CASSTMMGNTGELFF.

V is TRBV4-2 and J is TRBJ2-1; D possibly corresponds to TRBD2 (6 bases). Germline V lookup: CDR1 LGHNA, CDR2 YNFKEQ. CDR3 length: 21 amino acids. V lost 0 bases and J lost 3, with 27 bases in between. The CDR3 here is CASSQEMGARYSGSYYNEQFF. CDR3 in DNA: TGTGCCAGCAGCCAAGAGATGGGTGCACGGTATAGCGGAAGCTACTACAATGAGCAGTTCTTC.

The chain employs TRBV2 and TRBJ2-6; D is undetermined. Trimming cost V 5 bases and J 2 bases, with 16 bases left between them. The CDR3 runs 17 residues. CDR1 is SNHLY, CDR2 FYNNEI, per germline. Here the CDR3 reads CASSPGSGFTGANVLTF. CDR3 nucleotide sequence: TGTGCCAGCAGTCCCGGGTCTGGGTTCACTGGGGCCAACGTCCTGACTTTC.

This chain joins TRBV10-2 and TRBJ2-3; D gene uncertain. The CDR3 spans 11 residues. The germline gives CDR1 WSHSY, CDR2 SAAADI. Trimming shortened V by 5 bases and J by 0 bases, and 0 bases separated the two germline ends. CDR3 sequence reads: CASSSTDTQYF. The CDR3 DNA reads TGCGCCAGCAGTAGCACAGATACGCAGTATTTT.

This clone was recorded once. The chain joins TRBV6-1 to TRBJ2-3; D possibly corresponds to TRBD2 (7 bases). The CDR3 consists of 15 residues. Between the trimmed V and J ends, which lost 8 bases and 5 bases, there was a span of 20 bases. Germline CDR1 is MNHNS and CDR2 is SASEGT. CDR3 in DNA: TGTGCCAGCCGCCCTAGACGGGGGGCCCGAGATACGCAGTATTTT. Translating it yields CASRPRRGARDTQYF.

This clone appeared once. The chain is built from TRBV5-1 and TRBJ2-2; the D gene is possibly TRBD2 (6 bases). Trimming stripped 2 bases from V and 5 bases from J, with 13 bases between. There are 15 residues in the CDR3. CDR1 and CDR2 from the germline V gene are SGHRS and YFSETQ. This chain's CDR3 is CASSFAGYKTGELFF. CDR3 nucleotides: TGCGCCAGCAGCTTCGCGGGATATAAAACCGGGGAGCTGTTTTTT.

This clone was seen a handful of times. This rearrangement joins TRBV9 to TRBJ2-7, with a tentative D call TRBD2 (6 bases). V was clipped by 4 bases and J by 1 base, with 18 bases between them. The CDR3 extends over 16 amino acids. Germline V gene lookup returns CDR1 SGDLS and CDR2 YYNGEE. This CDR3 is CASSWGVQQDSYEQYF. The CDR3 region has the DNA TGTGCCAGCAGCTGGGGGGTCCAACAGGATTCCTACGAGCAGTACTTC. The full variable domain, rest sourced from reference TRBV9 and TRBJ2-7, is DSGVTQTPKHLITATGQRVTLRCSPRSGDLSVYWYQQSLDQGLQFLIQYYNGEERAKGNILERFSAQQFPDLHSELNLSSLELGDSALYFCASSWGVQQDSYEQYFGPGTRLTVT.

The chain is built from TRBV5-6 and TRBJ2-7, with D tentatively TRBD1 (7 bases). Germline lookup yields CDR1 SGHDT and CDR2 YYEEEE. CDR3 length: 15 residues. With 4 bases removed from V and 3 bases from J, the gap between germline ends came to 17 bases. This chain's CDR3 is CASSRGGAGGYEQYF. CDR3 in DNA: TGTGCCAGCAGCCGCGGAGGGGCAGGGGGCTACGAGCAGTACTTC.

The V gene is TRBV18, the J gene TRBJ2-7; D might be TRBD1 (6 bases). Germline CDR1 is KGHSH and CDR2 is LQKENI. V shed 3 bases and J shed 2 bases, with 17 bases lying between them. This CDR3 is built from 16 residues. CDR3 protein: CASSPPGQGSTYEQYF. The CDR3 nucleotides read TGTGCCAGCTCACCCCCGGGACAAGGATCGACCTACGAGCAGTACTTC.

The genes are TRBV2 and TRBJ1-5, with D perhaps TRBD1 (6 bases). V lost 2 bases to trimming and J lost 2 bases, with 10 bases between them. Germline lookup yields CDR1 SNHLY and CDR2 FYNNEI. This CDR3 is built from 15 residues. Here the CDR3 reads CASSENPGGNQPQHF. In DNA form, the CDR3 reads TGTGCCAGCAGTGAAAATCCAGGGGGCAATCAGCCCCAGCATTTT.

This clone was counted only a few times. CDR3 in amino acids: CSVATLLGDTEAFF. The CDR3 region has the DNA TGCAGCGTTGCGACCCTCCTGGGGGACACTGAAGCTTTCTTT. This chain uses TRBV29-1 with TRBJ1-1; possible D gene TRBD1, 5 bases. V was pared by 4 bases and J by 3 bases, with 15 bases between. This CDR3 spans 14 amino acids. The germline V gene encodes CDR1 SQVTM and CDR2 ANQGSEA. Variable domain in full (rest from reference TRBV29-1 and TRBJ1-1): SAVISQKPSRDICQRGTSLTIQCQVDSQVTMMFWYRQQPGQSLTLIATANQGSEATYESGFVIDKFPISRPNLTFSTLTVSNMSPEDSSIYLCSVATLLGDTEAFFGQGTRLTVV.

This clone was counted between two and nine times. The chain employs TRBV10-2 and TRBJ2-3; D remains unclear. V was shortened by 7 bases and J by 2 bases, with 10 bases between the two germline ends. The CDR3 loop spans 13 amino acids. The germline CDR1 and CDR2 sequences are WSHSY and SAAADI. Written as DNA, the CDR3 is TGCGCCAGCAAGGAAATTGACACAGATACGCAGTATTTT. As protein: CASKEIDTDTQYF.

The rearrangement uses TRBV9 and TRBJ1-1; D is possibly TRBD1 (6 bases). The CDR3 sequence is 14 residues long. Germline assignment: CDR1 SGDLS and CDR2 YYNGEE. Trimming shortened V by 4 bases and J by 7 bases, and 17 bases separated the two germline ends. CDR3 nucleotide sequence: TGTGCCAGCAGCCCCACAGGGTTGGATGGTGAAGCTTTCTTT. Encoded protein: CASSPTGLDGEAFF.

The chain combines TRBV4-1 with TRBJ2-7, with 8 bases lining up with TRBD2. The V segment lost 3 bases and the J segment 2 bases; nucleotides outside the gene matches: 9. This CDR3 spans 16 amino acids. Germline CDR1 is MGHRA and CDR2 is YSYEKL. The CDR3 DNA reads TGCGCCAGCAGCCACATATTCAGCGGGAGACCCTACGAGCAGTACTTC. This sequence encodes CASSHIFSGRPYEQYF.

This clone appeared a few times. This chain joins TRBV5-1 and TRBJ1-1, with D possibly being TRBD1 (5 bases). CDR1 and CDR2 (germline): SGHRS, YFSETQ. This CDR3 spans 14 amino acids. The germline V and J ends were trimmed by 4 bases and 1 base, with 11 bases remaining between them. This CDR3 is CASSAGPTNTEAFF. CDR3 DNA sequence: TGCGCCAGCAGCGCGGGACCCACGAACACTGAAGCTTTCTTT.

The V gene is TRBV2, the J gene TRBJ1-2, with D hard to call. The germline V gene encodes CDR1 SNHLY and CDR2 FYNNEI. The CDR3 length is 14 residues. Trimming removed 6 bases from V and 4 bases from J, with 15 bases in between. The CDR3 nucleotides are TGTGCCAGCAGAAGTAGTATAGTAGTCTATGGCTACACCTTC. Protein product: CASRSSIVVYGYTF. The full variable domain, in which reference TRBV2 and TRBJ1-2 provide the parts outside the CDR3, is EPEVTQTPSHQVTQMGQEVILRCVPISNHLYFYWYRQILGQKVEFLVSFYNNEISEKSEIFDDQFSVERPDGSNFTLKIRSTKLEDSAMYFCASRSSIVVYGYTFGSGTRLTVV.